Here is one T cell receptor (beta chain) with its context. The antigen it recognizes is unknown. No qualities accompany the bases; no much larger clone lies one base away. This specimen belongs to a study of blood T cell repertoires in COVID-19 (dated by TCRdb to between 2020 and 2021). About the study as a whole: Collaborator samples came from the United States, Italy and Spain and covered acute and convalescent phases of COVID-19. The prospective study material was composed of cDNA or gDNA derived from T cells, B-cell-depleted T cells, or PBMCs. Subjects who had been exposed to COVID-19, were actively infected with it, or had recovered from it provided the deeply sampled blood TCRbeta repertoires that made up the dataset. The repertoires were made available in a free public database intended to serve as a resource for research on the immune response to SARS-CoV-2. The samples were drawn from the first 160 participants of the ongoing ImmuneRACE study and from 1,254 subjects provided by 6 global collaborators. Sample metadata almost always included a de-identified subject ID, COVID-19 status, age in years and sex. HLA class I and class II types, where available, came from metadata supplied by the sample provider rather than from assay-based typing.

Overall results and qualifications from the work: The quantity of clinical and demographic metadata differed by source and by participant and was supplied without curation.

TCRbeta CDR3 regions were amplified from genomic DNA using the immunoSEQ Assay, a bias-controlled multiplex PCR. In the source study's methods: Nucleated cell counts per sample were estimated from amplification of reference gene primers within the assay. To quantify the absolute abundance of each unique TCRbeta CDR3 rearrangement, sequence reads were collapsed and filtered. For each sample, productive Simpson clonality was calculated by taking the square root of Simpson's diversity index across productive rearrangements. The table was pulled from immuneACCESS by TCRdb, which kept in-frame rearrangements only. Such tables lose some clones; where checked, under half of the loss comes from unresolved V genes, and the rest has no known cause. D and trimming were read from the DNA, whereas the V and J calls and clone size are those reported in that table. The sample table records under 85,000 clones; approximately 90% of these occur just once. The leading ten clones occupy approximately 4.9% of the sample.

From a lookup of the germline V gene (reference sequence), CDR1 and CDR2 are GTSNPN and SVGIG. CDR3 length: 13 amino acids, cysteine to phenylalanine. The DNA shown is the 39-base CDR3, in frame from base 1. The germline ends are 13 bases apart after V is trimmed by 2 bases and J by 6 bases. Each collaborating institution followed its own protocols to collect whole blood in K2EDTA tubes. For TCRbeta analysis, collaborator samples were shipped as frozen whole blood, as isolated PBMCs, or as DNA extracted from either sample type. The chain couples TRBV30 to TRBJ1-2; possibly the D gene is TRBD1, per 5 matching bases. The sequencing input was peripheral blood. The sequence came from a woman aged 80 or over with active or convalescent COVID-19. The sequence in DNA is TGTGCCTGGAGTAAAGACAGATGGGATGGCTACACCTTC. This translates into CAWSKDRWDGYTF.